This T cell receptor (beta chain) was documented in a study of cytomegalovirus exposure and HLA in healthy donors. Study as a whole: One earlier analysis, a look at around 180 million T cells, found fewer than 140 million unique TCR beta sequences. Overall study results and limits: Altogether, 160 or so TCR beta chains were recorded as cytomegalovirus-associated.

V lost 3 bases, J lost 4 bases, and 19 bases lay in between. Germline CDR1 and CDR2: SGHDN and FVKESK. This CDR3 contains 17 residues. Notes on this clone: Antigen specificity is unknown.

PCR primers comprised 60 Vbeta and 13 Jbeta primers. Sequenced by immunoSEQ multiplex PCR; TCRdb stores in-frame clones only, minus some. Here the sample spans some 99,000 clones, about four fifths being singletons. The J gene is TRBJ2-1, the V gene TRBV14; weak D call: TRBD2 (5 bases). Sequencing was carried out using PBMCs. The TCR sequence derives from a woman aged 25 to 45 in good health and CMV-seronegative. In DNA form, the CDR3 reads TGTGCCAGCAGCCACCGACTAACGAGCGGAGGTTACAATGAGCAGTTCTTC. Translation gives CASSHRLTSGGYNEQFF.